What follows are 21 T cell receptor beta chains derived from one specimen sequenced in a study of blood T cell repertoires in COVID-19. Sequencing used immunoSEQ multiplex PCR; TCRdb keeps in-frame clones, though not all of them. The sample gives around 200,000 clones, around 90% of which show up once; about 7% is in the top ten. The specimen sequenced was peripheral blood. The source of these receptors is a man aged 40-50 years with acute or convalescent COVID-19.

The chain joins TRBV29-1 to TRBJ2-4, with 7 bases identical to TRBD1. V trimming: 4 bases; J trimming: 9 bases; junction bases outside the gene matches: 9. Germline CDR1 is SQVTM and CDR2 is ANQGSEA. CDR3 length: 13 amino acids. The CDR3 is CSVGRDSRGIQYF. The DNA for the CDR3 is TGCAGCGTTGGCCGGGACAGTCGTGGCATTCAGTACTTC.

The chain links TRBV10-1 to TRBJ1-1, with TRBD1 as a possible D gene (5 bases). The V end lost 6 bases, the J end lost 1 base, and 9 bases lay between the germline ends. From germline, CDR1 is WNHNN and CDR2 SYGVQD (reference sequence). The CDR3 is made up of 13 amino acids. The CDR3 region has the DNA TGCGCCAGCAGCCTCGGACAGAACACTGAAGCTTTCTTT. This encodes CASSLGQNTEAFF.

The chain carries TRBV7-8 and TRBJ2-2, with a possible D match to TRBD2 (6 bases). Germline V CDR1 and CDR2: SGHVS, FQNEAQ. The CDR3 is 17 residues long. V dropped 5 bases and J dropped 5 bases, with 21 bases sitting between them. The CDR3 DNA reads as TGTGCCAGCAGCGCACCGAGGGTCCTTGGGGGGACCGGGGAGCTGTTTTTT. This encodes CASSAPRVLGGTGELFF.

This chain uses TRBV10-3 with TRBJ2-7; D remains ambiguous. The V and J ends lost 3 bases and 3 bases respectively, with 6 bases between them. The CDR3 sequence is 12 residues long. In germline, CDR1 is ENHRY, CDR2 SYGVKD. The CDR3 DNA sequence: TGTGCCATCAGTGAAACAGACTACGAGCAGTACTTC. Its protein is CAISETDYEQYF.

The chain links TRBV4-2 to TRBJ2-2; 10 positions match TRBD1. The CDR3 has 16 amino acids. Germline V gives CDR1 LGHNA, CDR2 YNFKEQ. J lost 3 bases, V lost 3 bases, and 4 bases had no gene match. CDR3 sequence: CASSHTGQGDTGELFF. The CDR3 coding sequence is TGTGCCAGCAGCCATACCGGACAGGGGGACACCGGGGAGCTGTTTTTT.

CDR3 residues: CASSLGDGGDEETQYF. The CDR3 nucleotides are TGCGCCAGCAGCTTGGGGGACGGGGGGGATGAAGAGACCCAGTACTTC. The rearrangement joins TRBV5-1 to TRBJ2-5, with 8 bases aligning to TRBD2. There are 16 residues in the CDR3. Germline V gene lookup returns CDR1 SGHRS and CDR2 YFSETQ. Losses at the gene ends were 0 bases for V and 3 bases for J; bases not matched to a gene: 7.

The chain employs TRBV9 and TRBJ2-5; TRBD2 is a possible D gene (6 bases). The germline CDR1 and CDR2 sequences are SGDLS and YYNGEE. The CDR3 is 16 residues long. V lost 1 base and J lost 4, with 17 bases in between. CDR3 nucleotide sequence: TGTGCCAGCAGCGTAACCACGGGGGAGTGGGGAGAGACCCAGTACTTC. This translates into CASSVTTGEWGETQYF.

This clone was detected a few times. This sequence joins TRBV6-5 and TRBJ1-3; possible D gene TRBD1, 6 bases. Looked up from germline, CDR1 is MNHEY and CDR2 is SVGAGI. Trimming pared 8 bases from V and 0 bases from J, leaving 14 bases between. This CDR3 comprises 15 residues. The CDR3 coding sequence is TGTGCCAGCGAGGGCGGGGGCCTCTCTGGAAACACCATATATTTT. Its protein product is CASEGGGLSGNTIYF.

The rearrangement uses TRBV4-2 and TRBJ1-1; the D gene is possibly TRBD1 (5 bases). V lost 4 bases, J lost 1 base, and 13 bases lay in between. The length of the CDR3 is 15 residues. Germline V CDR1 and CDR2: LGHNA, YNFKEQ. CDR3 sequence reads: CASSLDGARNTEAFF. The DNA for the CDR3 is TGTGCCAGCAGCCTCGATGGGGCGAGGAACACTGAAGCTTTCTTT.

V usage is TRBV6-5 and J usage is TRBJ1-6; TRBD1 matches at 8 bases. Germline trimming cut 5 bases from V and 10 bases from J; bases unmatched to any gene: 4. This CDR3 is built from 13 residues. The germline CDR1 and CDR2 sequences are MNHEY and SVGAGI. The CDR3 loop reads CASSTTGVSPLHF. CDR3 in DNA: TGTGCCAGCAGTACGACAGGGGTCTCACCCCTCCACTTT.

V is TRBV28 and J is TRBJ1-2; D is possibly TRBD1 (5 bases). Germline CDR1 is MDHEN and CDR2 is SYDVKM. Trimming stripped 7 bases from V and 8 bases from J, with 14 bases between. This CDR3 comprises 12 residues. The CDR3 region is CASTLRGYGYTF. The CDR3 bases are TGTGCCAGCACCCTCCGGGGGTACGGCTACACCTTC.

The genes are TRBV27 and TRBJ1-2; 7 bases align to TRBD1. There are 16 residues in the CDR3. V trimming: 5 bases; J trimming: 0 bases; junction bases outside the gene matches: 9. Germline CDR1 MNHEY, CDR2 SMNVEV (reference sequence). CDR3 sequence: CASSPGTASTNYGYTF. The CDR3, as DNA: TGTGCCAGCAGTCCCGGGACAGCATCTACTAACTATGGCTACACCTTC.

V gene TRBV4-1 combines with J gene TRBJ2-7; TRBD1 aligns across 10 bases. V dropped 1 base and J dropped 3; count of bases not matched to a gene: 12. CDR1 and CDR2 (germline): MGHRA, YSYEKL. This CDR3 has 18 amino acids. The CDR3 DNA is TGCGCCAGCAGCCAAGGGTCATCCGGGACAGGGGCGCGCTACGAGCAGTACTTC. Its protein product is CASSQGSSGTGARYEQYF.

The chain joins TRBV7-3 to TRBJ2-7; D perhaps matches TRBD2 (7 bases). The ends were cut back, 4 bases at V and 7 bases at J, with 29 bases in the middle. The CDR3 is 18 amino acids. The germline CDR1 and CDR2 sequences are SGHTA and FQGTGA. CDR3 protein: CASSSPRPLGGGCLEQYF. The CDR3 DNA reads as TGTGCCAGCAGCTCCCCGCGGCCCCTAGGCGGGGGCTGTTTGGAGCAGTACTTC.

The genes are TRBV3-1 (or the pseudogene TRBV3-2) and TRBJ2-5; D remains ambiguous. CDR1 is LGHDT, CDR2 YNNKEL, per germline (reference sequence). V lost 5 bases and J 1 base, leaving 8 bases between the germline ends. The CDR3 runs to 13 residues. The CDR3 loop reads CASSVLLQETQYF. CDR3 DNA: TGTGCCAGCAGCGTACTGCTCCAAGAGACCCAGTACTTC.

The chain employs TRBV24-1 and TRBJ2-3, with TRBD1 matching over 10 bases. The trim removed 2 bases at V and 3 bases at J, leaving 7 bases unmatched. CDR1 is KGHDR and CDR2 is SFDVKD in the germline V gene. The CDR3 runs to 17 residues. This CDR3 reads CATSDSGTGEPTDTQYF. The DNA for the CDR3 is TGTGCCACCAGTGATTCTGGGACAGGGGAGCCGACAGATACGCAGTATTTT.

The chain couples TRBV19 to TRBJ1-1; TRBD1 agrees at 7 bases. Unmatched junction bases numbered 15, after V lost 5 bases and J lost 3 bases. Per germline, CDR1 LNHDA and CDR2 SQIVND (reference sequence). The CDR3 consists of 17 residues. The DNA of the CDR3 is TGTGCCAGTAGTGGGGGACAGTTAGTCACCGAGGACACTGAAGCTTTCTTT. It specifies CASSGGQLVTEDTEAFF.

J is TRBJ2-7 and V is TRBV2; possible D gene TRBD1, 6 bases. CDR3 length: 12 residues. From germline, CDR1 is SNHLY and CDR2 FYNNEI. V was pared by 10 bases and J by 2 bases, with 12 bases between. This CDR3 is CATQDRPYEQYF. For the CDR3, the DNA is TGTGCCACCCAGGACAGACCCTACGAGCAGTACTTC.

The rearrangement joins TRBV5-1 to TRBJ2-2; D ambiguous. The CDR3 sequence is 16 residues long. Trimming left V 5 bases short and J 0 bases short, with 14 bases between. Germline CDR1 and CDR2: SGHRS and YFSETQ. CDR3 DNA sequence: TGCGCCAGCAGTTCTCGACCCGCGGCGAACACCGGGGAGCTGTTTTTT. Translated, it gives CASSSRPAANTGELFF. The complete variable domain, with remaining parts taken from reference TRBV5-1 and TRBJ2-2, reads KAGVTQTPRYLIKTRGQQVTLSCSPISGHRSVSWYQQTPGQGLQFLFEYFSETQRNKGNFPGRFSGRQFSNSRSEMNVSTLELGDSALYLCASSSRPAANTGELFFGEGSRLTVL.

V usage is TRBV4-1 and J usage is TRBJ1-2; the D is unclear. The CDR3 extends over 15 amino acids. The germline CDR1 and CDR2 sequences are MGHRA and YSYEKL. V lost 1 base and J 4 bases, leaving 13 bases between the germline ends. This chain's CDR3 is CASSQVRDSSYGYTF. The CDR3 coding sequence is TGCGCCAGCAGCCAAGTTCGAGATTCGAGCTATGGCTACACCTTC.

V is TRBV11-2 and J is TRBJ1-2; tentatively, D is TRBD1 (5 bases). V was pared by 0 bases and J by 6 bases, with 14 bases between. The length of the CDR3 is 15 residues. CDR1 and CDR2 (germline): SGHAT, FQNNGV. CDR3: CASSLDRNRRDGYTF. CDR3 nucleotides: TGTGCCAGCAGCTTAGATCGGAACAGGAGGGATGGCTACACCTTC. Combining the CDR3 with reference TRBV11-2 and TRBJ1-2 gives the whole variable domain EAGVAQSPRYKIIEKRQSVAFWCNPISGHATLYWYQQILGQGPKLLIQFQNNGVVDDSQLPKDRFSAERLKGVDSTLKIQPAKLEDSAVYLCASSLDRNRRDGYTFGSGTRLTVV.